The sequence of this T cell receptor (beta chain) was determined in a study of early T cells in non-severe SARS-CoV-2 infection listed by TCRdb under 2021. As for the study more broadly: Because TCR sequencing relied on bulk RNA taken from unsorted whole blood, pairing of alpha and beta chains was not possible. What the authors observed across the whole study: Matching against VDJdb was skewed toward anti-spike CD8 responses, likely underestimated virus-specific expansions, and missed private and CD4 specificities.

A case-control design nested within a healthcare worker cohort in London, UK, was used, with weekly nasopharyngeal swab PCR tests and blood sampling performed. Healthcare workers were recruited during the week of the UK lockdown, between 23 and 31 March 2020, and followed weekly for up to about 15 weeks. The library was produced with 5' RACE. This sample was sequenced with a NextSeq 500. The TCR library protocol attached unique molecular identifiers to individual cDNA molecules to correct for sequencing error and PCR bias. TCR alpha and beta chains were both sequenced, and the abundances of alpha and beta sequences in each sample were closely correlated with each other. Regarding the original processing steps: V gene, J gene and CDR3 annotation of TCR sequences was performed with Decombinator V4. TCRs were defined as expanded if a significant change between any two time points was detected under a Poisson model with p below 0.0001. TCR abundances were normalised to the total number of TCRs sequenced in each sample and reported as counts per million. A search of VDJdb, accessed on 1 November 2021, was run for TCRs annotated to CMV, EBV and SARS-CoV-2, with TCRs annotated for multiple antigens excluded. The public reads were run again by TCRdb, first through fastp at Q25 and then through MiXCR, and only productive beta chains were kept. Each CDR3 protein appears once, grouped with its most common genes and DNA. The V and J calls were not made by the authors but by TCRdb's processing. The sample includes 60,000 to 75,000 distinct CDR3 sequences, with roughly an eighth observed a single time. The ten largest clones take up 5% to 7% of the sample.

This clonotype was seen a few times. Its antigen remains unidentified. Base qualities are not at hand, and no much larger clone is one base apart. This clonotype was obtained from an adult who was a healthcare worker with PCR-confirmed SARS-CoV-2 infection or an uninfected control (not recorded which). The sample in question was whole blood, obtained at baseline.

The DNA sequence is given as TGCGCCAGCAGCGTACAGACTTCGGCTGAAAAACTGTTTTTT. Its protein is CASSVQTSAEKLFF. Here the chain combines TRBV5-1 and TRBJ1-4; the D gene identity is not certain. CDR1 and CDR2 are drawn from the germline V gene: SGHRS, YFSETQ. The CDR3, cysteine through phenylalanine, is 14 amino acids long. The sequence is cut down to CDR3 DNA, 42 bases in frame from base 1. The V and J ends are trimmed by 4 bases and 7 bases, leaving 14 bases between them.